A selection of T cell receptor beta chains follows, all from one sample in a study of T and B cells in COVID-19 patients. MiXCR was run by TCRdb on the multiplex PCR reads, yielding one entry per CDR3 protein. Found here are around 8,400 distinct CDR3 sequences, roughly 30% of them singletons; the top ten hold 5% to 6.5%. Sample: blood. All receptors come from a human donor who had recovered from COVID-19. CDR3s include the opening cysteine and the closing phenylalanine or tryptophan. Each record gives: V gene, clone size, D gene, J gene, CDR3 protein, CDR3 DNA. D genes are given only for firm matches. The size of a clone is reported for some rows only, either as once, few or many, or as a class for expanded clones.

TRBV15	medium-sized	NA	TRBJ2-3	CATSRDSGWDTQYF	TGTGCCACCAGCAGAGATTCAGGGTGGGATACGCAGTATTTT
TRBV14	NA	TRBD2	TRBJ2-3	CASSGLAGGITDTQYF	TGTGCCAGCAGCGGACTAGCGGGGGGAATCACAGATACGCAGTATTTT
TRBV19	large	TRBD1	TRBJ2-2	CASSRQGTNTGELFF	TGTGCCAGTAGTAGACAGGGGACGAACACCGGGGAGCTGTTTTTT
TRBV6-5	medium-sized	NA	TRBJ1-1	CASSYLDDDTEAFF	TGTGCCAGCAGTTACCTCGATGATGACACTGAAGCTTTCTTT
TRBV6-1	NA	TRBD1	TRBJ2-1	CASSGTGTGDYNEQFF	TGTGCCAGCAGTGGAACCGGGACAGGGGATTACAATGAGCAGTTCTTC
TRBV5-1	few	TRBD2	TRBJ2-1	CASSLRPSGGALHEQFF	TGCGCCAGCAGCCTTCGACCTAGCGGGGGGGCGCTCCATGAGCAGTTCTTC
TRBV6-2/TRBV6-3	medium-sized	NA	TRBJ2-7	CASSTIGRLDEQYF	TGTGCCAGCAGTACAATAGGACGCCTAGACGAGCAGTACTTC
TRBV7-2	NA	TRBD2	TRBJ2-7	CASSLGGGGAYSYEQYF	TGTGCCAGCAGCTTAGGTGGCGGGGGAGCGTACTCCTACGAGCAGTACTTC
TRBV29-1	large	TRBD2	TRBJ2-5	CSVDGPAGTEETQYF	TGCAGCGTTGACGGGCCAGCGGGGACCGAAGAGACCCAGTACTTC
TRBV6-1	few	NA	TRBJ2-2	CASSETLRSAGELFF	TGTGCCAGCAGTGAAACCCTTAGGTCGGCCGGGGAGCTGTTTTTT